This T cell receptor beta chain was recovered during a study of cytomegalovirus exposure and HLA in healthy donors. Study summary: Sequencing of around 200 million T cells in an earlier analysis found 90 million to 120 million unique TCR beta sequences. General observations from the study: A later analysis showed that HLA-associated TCR beta chains had undergone more clonal expansion than equally common others. An apparent linkage of common viral pathogens to several of the most significant clusters emerged in a later analysis. In vitro work confirmed that three CMV-associated chains recognize CMV antigens.

With 60 Vbeta and 13 Jbeta primers, the PCR was carried out. Assay used: immunoSEQ multiplex PCR; TCRdb lists only in-frame clones, some missing. In the table there are roughly 120,000 clones, around two thirds of which are singletons. The junction had 8 bases not matched to a gene; V was cut back by 9 bases and J by 10 bases. This CDR3 comprises 12 residues. Germline V gene data show CDR1 as SGHRS and CDR2 as YFSETQ. This clone came up once. Its antigen remains unknown. The clonotype was recovered from a woman aged 40 to 50 in good health and CMV-seropositive. V is TRBV5-1 and J is TRBJ2-1; 9 bases fit TRBD2. The sequencing input was PBMCs. CDR3 in amino acids: CATGTSPHEQFF. In nucleotides, the CDR3 is TGCGCCACGGGGACTAGCCCCCACGAGCAGTTCTTC.